This T cell receptor (beta chain) derives from a study of cytomegalovirus exposure and HLA in healthy donors. Study-level background: There were 90 million to 130 million unique TCR beta sequences, drawn from about 200 million T cells, in an earlier analysis. Of all 400 or so donors who were genotyped, roughly 81% belonged to the Caucasian-associated ancestry cluster.

13 Jbeta primers and 60 Vbeta primers were used for the PCR. Generated by immunoSEQ multiplex PCR, the TCRdb table keeps only in-frame clones and is missing some. The table records roughly 170,000 clones, roughly 80% of them present only once. Each donor was nominally healthy when sampled (though unrecorded immune exposures were likely). In germline, CDR1 is SGHRS, CDR2 YFSETQ. V was cut by 2 bases and J by 10 bases, with 25 bases left in between. This CDR3 region has 18 residues. Sequenced sample: PBMCs. V usage is TRBV5-1 and J usage is TRBJ1-6, with a weak D call TRBD1 (5 bases). The sequence was collected from a man younger than 35 in good health and CMV-seronegative. CDR3 loop: CASSLYVQGSLVLSPLHF. The CDR3 nucleotides read TGCGCCAGCAGCTTATACGTCCAGGGCAGCCTGGTGTTGTCACCCCTCCACTTT.